This T cell receptor beta chain was sequenced during a study of blood T cell repertoires in COVID-19. Study-wide context: The samples span acute and convalescent COVID-19 from the United States, Italy and Spain.

Trimming left V 6 bases short and J 3 bases short, with 16 bases between. CDR1 and CDR2 from the germline V gene are SGHVS and FQNEAQ. The CDR3 totals 15 residues. Seattle's cohort entered during active infection and was followed longitudinally. Measured with immunoSEQ multiplex PCR; TCRdb has only the in-frame clones, and not every one. The sample includes about 170,000 clones, around 92% of them seen just once. This receptor was obtained from a man aged 25-45 years with COVID-19, enrolled during active disease. The chain combines TRBV7-8 with TRBJ2-3; D is perhaps TRBD2 (6 bases). Sequencing used peripheral blood. The CDR3 is CASRPTWGETDTQYF. For the CDR3, the DNA is TGTGCCAGCAGACCGACCTGGGGGGAAACAGATACGCAGTATTTT.